This T cell receptor beta chain appears in the sequencing data of a study of T-cell memory formation after mild COVID-19. The wider study: The study found TCR clusters largely donor specific. General study results and limits: The second-wave clones peaking on day 37 were not confirmed as SARS-CoV-2-specific. Detection of some responders pre-infection suggested pre-existing cross-reactive memory T cells participated.

As concerns this clonotype: What it binds is not known.

It was 5'RACE with constant-segment primers that produced the TCR alpha and TCR beta cDNA libraries, which carried sample barcodes and UMIs. TCRdb reanalysed the 5' RACE reads using MiXCR and keeps one entry per CDR3 protein. Of 250,000 to 400,000 distinct CDR3 sequences detected, roughly 13% appear once; the ten largest clones hold around 20%. Trimming removed 8 bases at V and 5 bases at J, with 21 bases between. The CDR3 consists of 15 residues. Germline-derived CDR1 and CDR2 are MDHEN and SYDVKM. Specimen: PBMCs or a T cell subset sorted from them (not recorded which). The chain joins TRBV28 to TRBJ1-2, with D hard to call. This TCR was sampled from a man aged 18 to 35 who had mild COVID-19 (a few samples of this study predate the infection). Cell type and time point are not known. The CDR3 region has the DNA TGTGCCAGCCTGAATACCCCCCGGGGTCAGTATGGCTACACCTTC. It is translated as CASLNTPRGQYGYTF.